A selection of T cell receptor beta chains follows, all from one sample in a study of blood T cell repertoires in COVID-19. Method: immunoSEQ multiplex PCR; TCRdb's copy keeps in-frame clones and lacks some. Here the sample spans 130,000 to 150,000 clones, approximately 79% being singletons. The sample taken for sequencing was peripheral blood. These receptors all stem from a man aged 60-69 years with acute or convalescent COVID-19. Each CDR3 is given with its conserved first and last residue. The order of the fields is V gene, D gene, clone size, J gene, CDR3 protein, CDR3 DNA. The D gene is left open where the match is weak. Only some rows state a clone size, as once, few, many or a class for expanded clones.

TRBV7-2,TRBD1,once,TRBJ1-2,CASSATGQGNYGYTF,TGTGCCAGCAGCGCCACCGGACAGGGAAACTATGGCTACACCTTC
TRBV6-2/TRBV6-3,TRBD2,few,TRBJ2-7,CASSYSRAGVAGGGYEQYF,TGTGCCAGCAGTTACTCGAGAGCAGGGGTAGCGGGAGGTGGCTACGAGCAGTACTTC
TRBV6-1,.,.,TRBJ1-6,CASSESWGQNSPLHF,TGTGCCAGCAGTGAATCTTGGGGCCAGAATTCACCCCTCCACTTT
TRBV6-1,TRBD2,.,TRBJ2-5,CASSEAAGVRETQYF,TGTGCCAGCAGTGAAGCAGCGGGAGTCAGGGAGACCCAGTACTTC
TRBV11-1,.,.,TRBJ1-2,CASSLDGLDGYTF,TGTGCCAGCAGCCTTGACGGACTAGATGGCTACACCTTC
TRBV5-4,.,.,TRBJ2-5,CASSGNRGGSETQYF,TGTGCCAGCAGCGGAAACAGGGGAGGTAGCGAGACCCAGTACTTC
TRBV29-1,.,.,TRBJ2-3,CSVEDAGDTQYF,TGCAGCGTTGAAGACGCGGGCGATACGCAGTATTTT
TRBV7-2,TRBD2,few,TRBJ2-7,CASSSRGTSGRGEQYF,TGTGCCAGCAGCTCCCGTGGGACTAGCGGGAGAGGGGAGCAGTACTTC
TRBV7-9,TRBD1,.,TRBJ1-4,CASSLTGRELFF,TGTGCCAGCAGCCTGACAGGGCGTGAACTGTTTTTT
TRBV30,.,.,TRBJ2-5,CAWTRKHVGETQYF,TGTGCCTGGACCAGGAAACATGTAGGAGAGACCCAGTACTTC
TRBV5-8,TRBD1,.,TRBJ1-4,CASSLKGALNEKLFF,TGTGCCAGCAGCTTAAAGGGGGCCCTCAATGAAAAACTGTTTTTT
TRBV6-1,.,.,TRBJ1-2,CASSERGGNGYTF,TGTGCCAGCAGTGAAAGAGGAGGGAATGGCTACACCTTC
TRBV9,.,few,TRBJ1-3,CASSVAPGEPAGNTIYF,TGTGCCAGCAGCGTAGCTCCCGGGGAACCCGCTGGAAACACCATATATTTT
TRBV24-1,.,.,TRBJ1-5,CATSDTGSYGQPQHF,TGTGCCACCAGTGATACAGGGTCTTACGGTCAGCCCCAGCATTTT
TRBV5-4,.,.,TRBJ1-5,CASSPIPGVSNQPQHF,TGTGCCAGCAGCCCCATCCCCGGGGTCAGCAATCAGCCCCAGCATTTT
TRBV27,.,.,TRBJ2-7,CASSFAQGYEQYF,TGTGCCAGCAGTTTCGCGCAGGGCTACGAGCAGTACTTC
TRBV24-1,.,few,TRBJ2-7,CATSDSVLGAEQYF,TGTGCCACCAGTGATTCCGTCCTGGGGGCCGAGCAGTACTTC
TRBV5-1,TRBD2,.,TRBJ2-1,CASSPDWTSDNNEQFF,TGCGCCAGCAGCCCCGACTGGACTAGCGACAACAATGAGCAGTTCTTC
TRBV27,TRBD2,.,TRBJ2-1,CASSPRLAGANEQFF,TGTGCCAGCAGTCCTCGACTAGCGGGAGCGAATGAGCAGTTCTTC
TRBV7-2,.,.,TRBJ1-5,CASSQGSTGNQPQHF,TGTGCCAGCAGCCAGGGGTCTACGGGCAATCAGCCCCAGCATTTT
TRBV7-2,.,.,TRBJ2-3,CASSLTGSTTDTQYF,TGTGCCAGCAGCTTAACAGGGAGCACTACAGATACGCAGTATTTT
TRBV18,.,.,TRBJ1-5,CASSPARTGNQPQHF,TGTGCCAGCTCACCTGCCAGGACTGGAAATCAGCCCCAGCATTTT
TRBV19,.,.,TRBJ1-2,CASRPGARRARYGYTF,TGTGCCAGTAGGCCTGGGGCGAGGAGGGCTCGCTATGGCTACACCTTC
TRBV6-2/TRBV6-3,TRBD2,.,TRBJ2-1,CASSRLAGGYNEQFF,TGTGCCAGCAGCAGACTAGCGGGGGGGTACAATGAGCAGTTCTTC
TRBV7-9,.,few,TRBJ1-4,CASSLVEGTGLNEKLFF,TGTGCCAGCAGCTTAGTCGAAGGGACGGGACTTAATGAAAAACTGTTTTTT
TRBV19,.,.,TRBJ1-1,CASSMPYRVGNTEAFF,TGTGCCAGTAGTATGCCCTACAGGGTCGGGAACACTGAGGCTTTCTTT
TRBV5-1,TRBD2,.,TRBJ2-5,CASSSGLAAETQYF,TGCGCCAGCAGCTCCGGACTAGCGGCAGAGACCCAGTACTTC
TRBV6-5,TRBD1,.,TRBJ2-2,CASTRDRRNTGELFF,TGTGCCAGCACGAGGGACAGGAGGAACACCGGGGAGCTGTTTTTT
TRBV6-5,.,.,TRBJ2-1,CASRPLAPAYNEQFF,TGTGCCAGCCGTCCCCTAGCACCCGCCTACAATGAGCAGTTCTTC
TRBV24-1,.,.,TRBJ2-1,CATSGTGSSSYNEQFF,TGTGCCACCAGTGGAACAGGGTCAAGCTCCTACAATGAGCAGTTCTTC
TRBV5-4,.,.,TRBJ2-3,CASSPGGTDTQYF,TGTGCCAGCAGCCCGGGGGGCACAGATACGCAGTATTTT
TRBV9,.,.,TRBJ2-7,CASSVGGQVLNEQYF,TGTGCCAGCAGCGTAGGGGGGCAAGTACTCAACGAGCAGTACTTC
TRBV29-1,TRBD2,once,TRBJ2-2,CSVEPTSRTGELFF,TGCAGTGTTGAACCGACTAGCCGGACCGGGGAGCTGTTTTTT
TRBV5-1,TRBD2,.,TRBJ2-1,CASSLLGLAGSGFNEQFF,TGCGCCAGCAGCTTGTTGGGACTAGCGGGGAGCGGGTTCAATGAGCAGTTCTTC
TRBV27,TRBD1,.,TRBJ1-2,CASSSQVPSPDRGRHGYTF,TGTGCCAGCAGTTCTCAAGTTCCCTCCCCGGACAGGGGGCGTCATGGCTACACCTTC
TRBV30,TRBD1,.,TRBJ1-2,CAWSVMTGPYGYTF,TGTGCCTGGAGTGTGATGACAGGGCCGTATGGCTACACCTTC
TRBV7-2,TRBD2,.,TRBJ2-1,CASSWTSGSTGKFF,TGTGCCAGCAGTTGGACTAGCGGGAGTACCGGGAAGTTCTTC
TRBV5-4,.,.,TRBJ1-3,CASSLDGTGNTIYF,TGTGCCAGCAGCTTGGACGGGACTGGAAACACCATATATTTT
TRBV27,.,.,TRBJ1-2,CASRWIGANYGYTF,TGTGCCAGCAGATGGATCGGGGCTAACTATGGCTACACCTTC
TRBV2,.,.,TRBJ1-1,CASSESPGRGTGNTEAFF,TGTGCCAGCAGCGAAAGTCCGGGGAGGGGTACAGGGAACACTGAAGCTTTCTTT
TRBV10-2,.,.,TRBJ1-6,CASIKVQDFNSPLHF,TGCGCCAGCATAAAGGTCCAGGATTTTAATTCACCCCTCCACTTT
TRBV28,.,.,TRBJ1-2,CASSSQTRGFDYGYTF,TGTGCCAGCAGTTCCCAGACAAGGGGTTTTGACTATGGCTACACCTTC
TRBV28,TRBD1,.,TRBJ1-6,CASSKSGTVGQSPLHF,TGTGCCAGCAGCAAATCAGGGACAGTGGGACAGTCACCCCTCCACTTT
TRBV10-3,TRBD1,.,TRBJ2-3,CAISRTGGTDTQYF,TGTGCCATCAGCCGGACAGGGGGCACAGATACGCAGTATTTT
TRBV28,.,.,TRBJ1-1,CASSLQVTEAFF,TGTGCCAGCAGTTTACAGGTGACCGAAGCTTTCTTT
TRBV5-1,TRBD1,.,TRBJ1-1,CASSLGLGGRSTEAFF,TGCGCCAGCAGCTTGGGTTTAGGGGGCCGTTCCACTGAAGCTTTCTTT
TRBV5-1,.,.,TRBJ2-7,CASSRLGGIEQYF,TGCGCCAGCAGCCGGCTTGGCGGGATCGAGCAGTACTTC
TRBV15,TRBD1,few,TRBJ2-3,CATSSRQGAVSDTQYF,TGTGCCACCAGCAGTCGACAGGGGGCAGTATCAGATACGCAGTATTTT
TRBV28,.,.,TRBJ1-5,CASSFNSNQPQHF,TGTGCCAGCAGTTTCAATAGCAATCAGCCCCAGCATTTT
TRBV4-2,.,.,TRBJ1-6,CASSSAGQRDPGSYNSPLHF,TGTGCCAGCAGCAGCGCGGGGCAGCGCGACCCCGGCTCCTATAATTCACCCCTCCACTTT
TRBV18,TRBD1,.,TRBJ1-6,CASSPGTGNSPLHF,TGTGCCAGCTCTCCCGGGACAGGGAATTCACCCCTCCACTTT
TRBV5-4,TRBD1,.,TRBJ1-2,CASSLQGANYGYTF,TGTGCCAGCAGCTTACAGGGGGCTAACTATGGCTACACCTTC
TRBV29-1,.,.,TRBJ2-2,CSGNRAGELFF,TGCAGCGGTAACAGGGCCGGGGAGCTGTTTTTT
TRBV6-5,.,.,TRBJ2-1,CASSYGANNEQFF,TGTGCCAGCAGTTACGGGGCGAACAATGAGCAGTTCTTC
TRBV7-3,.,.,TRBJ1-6,CASSPNGGYNSPLHF,TGTGCCAGCAGCCCAAACGGGGGGTATAATTCACCCCTCCACTTT
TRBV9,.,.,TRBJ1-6,CASREGQNNSPLHF,TGTGCCAGCAGAGAAGGACAGAATAATTCACCCCTCCACTTT
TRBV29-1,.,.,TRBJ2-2,CSVEGSGGGELFF,TGCAGCGTTGAAGGGAGTGGCGGCGGGGAGCTGTTTTTT
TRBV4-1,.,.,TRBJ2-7,CASSGGGSTYEQYF,TGCGCCAGCAGTGGGGGCGGGAGCACCTACGAGCAGTACTTC